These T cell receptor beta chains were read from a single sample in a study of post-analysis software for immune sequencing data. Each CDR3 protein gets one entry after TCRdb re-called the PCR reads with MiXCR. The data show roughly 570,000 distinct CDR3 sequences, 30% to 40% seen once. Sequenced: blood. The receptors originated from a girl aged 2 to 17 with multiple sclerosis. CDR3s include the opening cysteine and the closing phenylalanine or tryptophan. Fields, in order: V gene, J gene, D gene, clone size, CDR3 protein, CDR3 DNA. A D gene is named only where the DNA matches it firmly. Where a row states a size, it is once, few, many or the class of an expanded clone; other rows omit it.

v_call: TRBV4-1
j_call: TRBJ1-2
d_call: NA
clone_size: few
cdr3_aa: CASSPDGGYYGYTF
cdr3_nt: TGCGCCAGCAGCCCTGACGGGGGTTACTATGGCTACACCTTC

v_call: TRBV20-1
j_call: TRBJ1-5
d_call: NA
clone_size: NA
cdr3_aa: CSARDGRFRAGVSLSNQPQHF
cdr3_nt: TGCAGTGCTAGAGATGGGAGGTTTAGGGCGGGGGTTAGTTTGAGCAATCAGCCCCAGCATTTT

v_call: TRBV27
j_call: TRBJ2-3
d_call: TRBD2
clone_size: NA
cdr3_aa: CASGFLGGVTDTQYF
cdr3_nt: TGTGCCAGCGGTTTTTTGGGGGGGGTCACAGATACGCAGTATTTT

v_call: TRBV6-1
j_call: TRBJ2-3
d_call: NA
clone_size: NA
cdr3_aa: CASSEAGSTDTQYF
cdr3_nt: TGTGCCAGCAGTGAAGCGGGGAGCACAGATACGCAGTATTTT

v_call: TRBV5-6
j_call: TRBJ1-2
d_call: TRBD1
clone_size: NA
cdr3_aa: CASSWDRELNYGYTF
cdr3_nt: TGTGCCAGCAGCTGGGACAGGGAACTGAACTATGGCTACACCTTC

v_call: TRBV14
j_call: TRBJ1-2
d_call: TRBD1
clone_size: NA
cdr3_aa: CTSSDPDRDNYGYTF
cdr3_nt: TGTACCAGCAGCGACCCGGACAGGGATAACTATGGCTACACCTTC

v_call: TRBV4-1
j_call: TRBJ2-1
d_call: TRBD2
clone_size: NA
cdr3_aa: CASSQEGGGPLNEQFF
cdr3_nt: TGCGCCAGCAGCCAAGAGGGCGGGGGGCCCCTCAATGAGCAGTTCTTC

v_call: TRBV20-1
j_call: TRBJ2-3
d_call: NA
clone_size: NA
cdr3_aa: CSAIPGRGSGDTQYF
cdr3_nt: TGCAGTGCTATACCGGGACGGGGGTCGGGAGATACGCAGTATTTT

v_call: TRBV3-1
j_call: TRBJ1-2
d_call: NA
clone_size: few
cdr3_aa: CASSRKRNYGYTF
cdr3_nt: TGTGCCAGCAGCCGAAAGAGGAACTATGGCTACACCTTC

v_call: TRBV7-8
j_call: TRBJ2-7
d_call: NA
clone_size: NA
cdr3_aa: CASSAQGWGSPYEQYF
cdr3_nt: TGTGCCAGCAGCGCACAGGGATGGGGTAGCCCCTACGAGCAGTACTTC

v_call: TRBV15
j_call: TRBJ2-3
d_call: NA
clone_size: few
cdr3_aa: CATSREDLVSTDTQYF
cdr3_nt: TGTGCCACCAGCAGAGAAGACCTCGTCAGCACAGATACGCAGTATTTT

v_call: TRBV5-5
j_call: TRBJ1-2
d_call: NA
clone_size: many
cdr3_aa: CASSLDRTNYGYTF
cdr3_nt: TGTGCCAGCAGCTTGGACAGGACTAACTATGGCTACACCTTC

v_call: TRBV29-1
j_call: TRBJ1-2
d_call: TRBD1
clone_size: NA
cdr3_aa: CSVPRQGDIYGYTF
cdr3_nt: TGCAGCGTCCCGAGACAGGGAGATATCTATGGCTACACCTTC

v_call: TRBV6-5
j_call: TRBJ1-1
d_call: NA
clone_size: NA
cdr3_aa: CASSYVGVGMNTEAFF
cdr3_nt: TGTGCCAGCAGTTACGTCGGGGTGGGCATGAACACTGAAGCTTTCTTT

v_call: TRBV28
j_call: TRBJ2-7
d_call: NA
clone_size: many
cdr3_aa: CASSLYEEVAYEQYF
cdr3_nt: TGTGCCAGCAGTTTATACGAGGAGGTCGCCTACGAGCAGTACTTC

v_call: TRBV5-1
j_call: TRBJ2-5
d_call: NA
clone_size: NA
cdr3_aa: CVSSFRGGDQETQYF
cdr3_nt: TGCGTCAGCAGCTTCCGAGGGGGGGACCAAGAGACCCAGTACTTC

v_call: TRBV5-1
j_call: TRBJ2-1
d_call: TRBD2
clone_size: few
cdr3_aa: CASSLGLAGDVNEQFF
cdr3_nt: TGCGCCAGCAGCTTGGGACTAGCGGGGGACGTAAATGAGCAGTTCTTC

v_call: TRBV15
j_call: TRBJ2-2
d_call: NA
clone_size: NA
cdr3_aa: CATSIQVATGELFF
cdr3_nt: TGTGCCACCAGCATTCAGGTGGCTACCGGGGAGCTGTTTTTT

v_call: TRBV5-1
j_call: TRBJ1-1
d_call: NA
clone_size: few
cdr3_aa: CASSLSGAPSEAFF
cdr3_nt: TGCGCCAGCAGCTTGTCAGGGGCGCCGAGTGAAGCTTTCTTT

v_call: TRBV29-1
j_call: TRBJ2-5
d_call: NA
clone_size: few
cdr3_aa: CSVERGRILETQYF
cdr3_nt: TGCAGCGTTGAACGCGGACGGATACTAGAGACCCAGTACTTC

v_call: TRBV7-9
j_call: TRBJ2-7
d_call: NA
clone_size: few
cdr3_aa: CASSPRAGEAYEQYF
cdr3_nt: TGTGCCAGCAGCCCGAGGGCAGGGGAAGCCTACGAGCAGTACTTC

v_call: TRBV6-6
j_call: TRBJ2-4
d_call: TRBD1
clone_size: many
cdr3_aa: CASSLAGGGIQYF
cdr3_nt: TGTGCCAGCAGTCTCGCAGGGGGTGGCATTCAGTACTTC

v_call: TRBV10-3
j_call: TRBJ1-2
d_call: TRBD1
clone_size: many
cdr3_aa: CAITDRGGGYTF
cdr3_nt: TGTGCCATCACGGACAGGGGCGGTGGCTACACCTTC

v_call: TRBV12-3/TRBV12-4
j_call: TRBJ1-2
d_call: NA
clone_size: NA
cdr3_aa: CASSLGLPRDYGYTF
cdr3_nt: TGTGCCAGCAGTCTAGGACTCCCTAGGGACTATGGCTACACCTTC

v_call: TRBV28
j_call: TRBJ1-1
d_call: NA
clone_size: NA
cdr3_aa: CASSNLGLNTEAFF
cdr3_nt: TGTGCCAGCAGCAATCTTGGCCTAAACACTGAAGCTTTCTTT

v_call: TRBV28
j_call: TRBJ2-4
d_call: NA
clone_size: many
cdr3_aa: CATLPNRAAKNIQYF
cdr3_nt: TGTGCCACCCTCCCCAACCGAGCGGCCAAAAACATTCAGTACTTC

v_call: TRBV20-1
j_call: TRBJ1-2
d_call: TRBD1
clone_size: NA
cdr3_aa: CSAMDRGSGGYTF
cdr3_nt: TGCAGTGCTATGGACAGGGGGAGTGGTGGCTACACCTTC

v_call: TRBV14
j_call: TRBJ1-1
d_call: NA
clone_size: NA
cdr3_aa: CASSQLGRSDEAFF
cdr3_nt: TGTGCCAGCAGCCAACTGGGGAGGAGTGATGAAGCTTTCTTT

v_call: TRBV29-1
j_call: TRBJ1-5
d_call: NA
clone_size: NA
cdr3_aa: CSVGGGNQPRHF
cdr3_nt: NA

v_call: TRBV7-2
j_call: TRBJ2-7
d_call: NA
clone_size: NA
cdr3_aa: CASSLIPREQYF
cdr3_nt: TGTGCCAGCAGCTTAATACCTCGCGAGCAGTACTTC

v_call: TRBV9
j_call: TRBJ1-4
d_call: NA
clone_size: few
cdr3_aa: CASSVVPGEKLFF
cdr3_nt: TGTGCCAGCAGCGTAGTGCCGGGGGAAAAACTGTTTTTT

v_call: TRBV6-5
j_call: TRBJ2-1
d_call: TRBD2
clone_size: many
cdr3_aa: CASSRTSGDEQFF
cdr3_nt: TGTGCCAGCAGTAGGACTAGCGGCGATGAGCAGTTCTTC

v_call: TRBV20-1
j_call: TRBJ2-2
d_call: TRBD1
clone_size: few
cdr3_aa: CSARQGRTTGELFF
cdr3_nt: TGCAGTGCACGACAGGGGAGGACCACCGGGGAGCTGTTTTTT

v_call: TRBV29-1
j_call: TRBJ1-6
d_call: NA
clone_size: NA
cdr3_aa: CSVASDDVSPLHF
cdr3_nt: TGCAGCGTTGCTTCCGATGATGTTTCACCCCTCCACTTT

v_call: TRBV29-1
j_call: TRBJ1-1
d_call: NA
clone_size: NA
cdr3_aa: CSVVKGYTEAFF
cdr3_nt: TGCAGCGTTGTCAAGGGGTACACTGAAGCTTTCTTT

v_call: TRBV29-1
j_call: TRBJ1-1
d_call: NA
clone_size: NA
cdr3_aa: CSGRQQDEAFF
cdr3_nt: TGCAGCGGGCGACAGCAAGATGAAGCTTTCTTT